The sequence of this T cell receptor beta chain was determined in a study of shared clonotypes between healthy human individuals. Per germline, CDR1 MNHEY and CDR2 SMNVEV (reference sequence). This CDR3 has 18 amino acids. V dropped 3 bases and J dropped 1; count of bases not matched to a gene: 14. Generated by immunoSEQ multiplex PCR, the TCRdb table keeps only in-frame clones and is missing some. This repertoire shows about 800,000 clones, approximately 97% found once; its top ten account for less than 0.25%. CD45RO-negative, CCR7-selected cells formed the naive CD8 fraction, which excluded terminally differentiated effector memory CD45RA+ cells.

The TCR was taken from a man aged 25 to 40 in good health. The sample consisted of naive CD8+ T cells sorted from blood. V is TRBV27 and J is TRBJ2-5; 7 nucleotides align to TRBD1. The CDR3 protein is CASSFKGGRVAPQETQYF. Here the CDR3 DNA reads TGTGCCAGCAGTTTTAAAGGGGGCAGGGTAGCACCCCAAGAGACCCAGTACTTC.